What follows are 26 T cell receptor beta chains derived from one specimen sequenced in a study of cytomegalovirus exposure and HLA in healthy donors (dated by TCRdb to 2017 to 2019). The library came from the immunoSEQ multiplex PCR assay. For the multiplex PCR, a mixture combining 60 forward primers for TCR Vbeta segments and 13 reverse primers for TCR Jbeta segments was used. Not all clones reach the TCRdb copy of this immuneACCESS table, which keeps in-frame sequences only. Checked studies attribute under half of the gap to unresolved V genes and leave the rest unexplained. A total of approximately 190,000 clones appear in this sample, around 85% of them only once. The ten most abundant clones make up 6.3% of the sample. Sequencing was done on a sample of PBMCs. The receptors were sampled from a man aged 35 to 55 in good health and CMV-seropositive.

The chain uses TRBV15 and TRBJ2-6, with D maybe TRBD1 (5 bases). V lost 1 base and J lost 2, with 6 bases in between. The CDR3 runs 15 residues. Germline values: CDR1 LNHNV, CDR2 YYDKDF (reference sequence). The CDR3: CATSRGGAGANVLTF. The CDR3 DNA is TGTGCCACCAGCAGAGGGGGCGCTGGGGCCAACGTCCTGACTTTC.

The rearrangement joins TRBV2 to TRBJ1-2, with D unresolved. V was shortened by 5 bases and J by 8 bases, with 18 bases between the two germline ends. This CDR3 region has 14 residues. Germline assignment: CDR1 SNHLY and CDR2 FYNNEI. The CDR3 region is CASSPTIIVGGYTF. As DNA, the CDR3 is TGTGCCAGCAGTCCCACCATTATTGTCGGGGGCTACACCTTC.

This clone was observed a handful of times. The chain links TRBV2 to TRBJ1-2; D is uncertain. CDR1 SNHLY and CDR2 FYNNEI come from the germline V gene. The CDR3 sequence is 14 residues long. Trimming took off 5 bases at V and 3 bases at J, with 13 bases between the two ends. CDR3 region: CASSRLGRDYGYTF. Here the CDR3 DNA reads TGTGCCAGCAGTAGACTAGGACGGGACTATGGCTACACCTTC. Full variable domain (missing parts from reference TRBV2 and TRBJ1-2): EPEVTQTPSHQVTQMGQEVILRCVPISNHLYFYWYRQILGQKVEFLVSFYNNEISEKSEIFDDQFSVERPDGSNFTLKIRSTKLEDSAMYFCASSRLGRDYGYTFGSGTRLTVV.

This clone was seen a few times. CDR3 DNA: TGTGCCAGCAGTGACTCGGACAACAATGAGCAGTTCTTC. It encodes CASSDSDNNEQFF. This chain connects TRBV6-4 to TRBJ2-1, with D possibly TRBD1 on 5 matching bases. Trimming stripped 0 bases from V and 5 bases from J, with 5 bases between. CDR3 length: 13 amino acids. CDR1 and CDR2 from the germline V gene are MRHNA and SNTAGT.

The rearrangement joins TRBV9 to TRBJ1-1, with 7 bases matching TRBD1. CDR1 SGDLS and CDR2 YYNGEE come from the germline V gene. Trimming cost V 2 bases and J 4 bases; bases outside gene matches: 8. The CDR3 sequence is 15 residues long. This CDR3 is CASSVWAGGTTEAFF. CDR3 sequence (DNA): TGTGCCAGCAGCGTTTGGGCAGGGGGGACCACTGAAGCTTTCTTT. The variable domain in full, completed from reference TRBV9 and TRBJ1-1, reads DSGVTQTPKHLITATGQRVTLRCSPRSGDLSVYWYQQSLDQGLQFLIQYYNGEERAKGNILERFSAQQFPDLHSELNLSSLELGDSALYFCASSVWAGGTTEAFFGQGTRLTVV.

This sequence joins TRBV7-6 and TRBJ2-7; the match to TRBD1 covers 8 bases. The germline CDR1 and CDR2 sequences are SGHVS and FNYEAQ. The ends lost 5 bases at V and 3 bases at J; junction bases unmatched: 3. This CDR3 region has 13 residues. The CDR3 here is CASSQDRGYEQYF. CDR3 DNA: TGTGCCAGCAGCCAAGACAGGGGCTACGAGCAGTACTTC. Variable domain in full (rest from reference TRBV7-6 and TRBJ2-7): GAGVSQSPRYKVTKRGQDVALRCDPISGHVSLYWYRQALGQGPEFLTYFNYEAQQDKSGLPNDRFSAERPEGSISTLTIQRTEQRDSAMYRCASSQDRGYEQYFGPGTRLTVT.

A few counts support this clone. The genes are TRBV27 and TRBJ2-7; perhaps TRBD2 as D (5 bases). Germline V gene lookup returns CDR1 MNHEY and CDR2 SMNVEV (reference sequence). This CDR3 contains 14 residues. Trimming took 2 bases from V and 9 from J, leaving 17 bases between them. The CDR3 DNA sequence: TGTGCCAGCAGTTTAAACAGAGTAACAGCGGCGCAGTACTTC. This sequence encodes CASSLNRVTAAQYF.

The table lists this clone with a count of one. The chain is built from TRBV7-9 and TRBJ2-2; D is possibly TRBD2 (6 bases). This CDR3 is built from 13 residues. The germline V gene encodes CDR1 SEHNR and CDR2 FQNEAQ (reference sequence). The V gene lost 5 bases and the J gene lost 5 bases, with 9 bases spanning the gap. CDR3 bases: TGTGCCAGCAGCGGGGGGACTACCGGGGAGCTGTTTTTT. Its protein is CASSGGTTGELFF.

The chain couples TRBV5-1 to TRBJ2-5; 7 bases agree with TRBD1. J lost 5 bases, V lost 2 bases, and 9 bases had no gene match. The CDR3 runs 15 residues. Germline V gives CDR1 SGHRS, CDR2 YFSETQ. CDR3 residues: CASSFLGQDGETQYF. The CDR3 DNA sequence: TGCGCCAGCAGCTTTTTAGGACAGGATGGGGAGACCCAGTACTTC.

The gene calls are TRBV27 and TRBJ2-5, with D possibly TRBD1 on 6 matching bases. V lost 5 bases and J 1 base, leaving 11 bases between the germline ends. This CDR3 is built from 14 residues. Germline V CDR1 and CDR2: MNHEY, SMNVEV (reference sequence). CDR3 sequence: CASSATGPQETQYF. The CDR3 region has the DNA TGTGCCAGCAGTGCAACAGGGCCCCAAGAGACCCAGTACTTC.

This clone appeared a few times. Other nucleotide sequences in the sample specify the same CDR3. CDR3 sequence (DNA): TGTGCCAGCAGTGACTCGACTAGCGGGGGTACCCGGGATACGCAGTATTTT. Amino acid sequence: CASSDSTSGGTRDTQYF. The V call is TRBV6-4, the J call TRBJ2-3; 12 positions match TRBD2. Germline CDR1 reads MRHNA; CDR2 reads SNTAGT. The CDR3 consists of 17 residues. With 0 bases clipped from V and 6 bases from J, the junction kept 7 bases outside the gene matches.

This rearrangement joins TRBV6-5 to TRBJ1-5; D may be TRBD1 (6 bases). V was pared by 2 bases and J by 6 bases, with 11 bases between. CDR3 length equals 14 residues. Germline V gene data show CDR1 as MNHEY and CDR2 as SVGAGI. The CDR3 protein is CASSYAGGGQPQHF. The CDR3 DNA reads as TGTGCCAGCAGTTACGCGGGGGGCGGTCAGCCCCAGCATTTT.

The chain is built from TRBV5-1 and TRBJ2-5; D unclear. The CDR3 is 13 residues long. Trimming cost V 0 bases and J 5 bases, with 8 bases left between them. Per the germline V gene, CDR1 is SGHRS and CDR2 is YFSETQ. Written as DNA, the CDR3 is TGCGCCAGCAGCTTGGGGGCCACTGAGACCCAGTACTTC. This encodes CASSLGATETQYF.

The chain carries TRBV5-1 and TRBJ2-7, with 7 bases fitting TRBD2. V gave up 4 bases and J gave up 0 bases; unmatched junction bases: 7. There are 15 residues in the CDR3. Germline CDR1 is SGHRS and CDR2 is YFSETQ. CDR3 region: CASSPRLASSYEQYF. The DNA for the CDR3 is TGCGCCAGCAGCCCCCGACTAGCATCCTCCTACGAGCAGTACTTC. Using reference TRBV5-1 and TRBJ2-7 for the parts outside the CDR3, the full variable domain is KAGVTQTPRYLIKTRGQQVTLSCSPISGHRSVSWYQQTPGQGLQFLFEYFSETQRNKGNFPGRFSGRQFSNSRSEMNVSTLELGDSALYLCASSPRLASSYEQYFGPGTRLTVT.

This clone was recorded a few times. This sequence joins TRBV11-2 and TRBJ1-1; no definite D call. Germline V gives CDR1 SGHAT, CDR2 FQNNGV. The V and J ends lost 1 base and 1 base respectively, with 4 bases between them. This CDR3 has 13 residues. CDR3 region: CASSLAPNTEAFF. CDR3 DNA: TGTGCCAGCAGCTTAGCTCCGAACACTGAAGCTTTCTTT.

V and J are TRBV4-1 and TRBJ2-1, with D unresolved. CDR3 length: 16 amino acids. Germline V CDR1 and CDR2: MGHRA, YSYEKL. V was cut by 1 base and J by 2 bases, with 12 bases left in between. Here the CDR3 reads CASSQVGLKTYNEQFF. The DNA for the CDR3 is TGCGCCAGCAGCCAAGTTGGCCTTAAAACCTACAATGAGCAGTTCTTC.

The CDR3 bases are TGTGCCACCAGCGCGCTGGTCGGAGGGACCTACGAGCAGTACTTC. Translation: CATSALVGGTYEQYF. V is TRBV15 and J is TRBJ2-7; D perhaps matches TRBD2 (6 bases). The CDR3 runs to 15 residues. The germline CDR1 and CDR2 sequences are LNHNV and YYDKDF (reference sequence). V was shortened by 5 bases and J by 2 bases, with 16 bases between the two germline ends.

CDR3 protein: CASSRNPGPNEQFF. As DNA, the CDR3 is TGCGCCAGCAGCCGCAACCCGGGTCCGAATGAGCAGTTCTTC. The chain joins TRBV4-3 to TRBJ2-1; the D is unclear. Per the germline V gene, CDR1 is LGHNA and CDR2 is YSLEER. Trimming shortened V by 4 bases and J by 7 bases, and 14 bases separated the two germline ends. The CDR3 has 14 residues.

CDR3 region: CASRAGLDNEKLFF. In DNA form, the CDR3 reads TGTGCCAGCAGGGCGGGACTCGATAATGAAAAACTGTTTTTT. The chain recombines TRBV25-1 with TRBJ1-4; TRBD1 might be the D (5 bases). Per germline, CDR1 MGHDK and CDR2 SYGVNS. V was trimmed by 6 bases and J by 4 bases, leaving 12 bases between them. CDR3 length equals 14 residues. The variable domain in full, completed from reference TRBV25-1 and TRBJ1-4, reads EADIYQTPRYLVIGTGKKITLECSQTMGHDKMYWYQQDPGMELHLIHYSYGVNSTEKGDLSSESTVSRIRTEHFPLTLESARPSHTSQYLCASRAGLDNEKLFFGSGTQLSVL.

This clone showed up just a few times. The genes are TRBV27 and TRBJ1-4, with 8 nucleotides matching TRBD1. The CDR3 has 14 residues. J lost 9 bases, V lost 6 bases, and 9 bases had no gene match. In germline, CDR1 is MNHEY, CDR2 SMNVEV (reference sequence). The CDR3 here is CASRTGTGLKKLFF. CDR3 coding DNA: TGTGCCAGCAGAACCGGGACAGGATTGAAAAAACTGTTTTTT.

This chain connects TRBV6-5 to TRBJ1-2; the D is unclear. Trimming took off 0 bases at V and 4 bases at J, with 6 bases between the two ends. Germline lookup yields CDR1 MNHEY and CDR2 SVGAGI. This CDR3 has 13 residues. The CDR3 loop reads CASSYSTTYGYTF. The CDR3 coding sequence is TGTGCCAGCAGTTACTCGACAACCTATGGCTACACCTTC.

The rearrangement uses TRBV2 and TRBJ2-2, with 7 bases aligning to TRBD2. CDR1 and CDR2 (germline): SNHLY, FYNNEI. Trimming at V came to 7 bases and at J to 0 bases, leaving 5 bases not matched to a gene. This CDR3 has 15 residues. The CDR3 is CASNRGRANTGELFF. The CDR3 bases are TGTGCCAGCAACCGAGGGAGGGCGAACACCGGGGAGCTGTTTTTT. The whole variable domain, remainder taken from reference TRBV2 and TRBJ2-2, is EPEVTQTPSHQVTQMGQEVILRCVPISNHLYFYWYRQILGQKVEFLVSFYNNEISEKSEIFDDQFSVERPDGSNFTLKIRSTKLEDSAMYFCASNRGRANTGELFFGEGSRLTVL.

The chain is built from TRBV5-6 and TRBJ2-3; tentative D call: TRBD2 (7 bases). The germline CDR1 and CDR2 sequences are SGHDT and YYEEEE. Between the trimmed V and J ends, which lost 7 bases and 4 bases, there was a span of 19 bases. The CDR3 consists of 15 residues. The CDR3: CASLEGVGGADTQYF. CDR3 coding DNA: TGTGCCAGCTTGGAGGGGGTTGGGGGGGCAGATACGCAGTATTTT.

The CDR3, as DNA: TGTGCCTGGAGTGGGGGATTACGAGAGGGCTATGGCTACACCTTC. Translating it yields CAWSGGLREGYGYTF. This chain joins TRBV30 and TRBJ1-2; D uncertain. Germline CDR1 reads GTSNPN; CDR2 reads SVGIG (reference sequence). Trimming shortened V by 1 base and J by 4 bases, and 16 bases separated the two germline ends. The CDR3 sequence is 15 residues long.

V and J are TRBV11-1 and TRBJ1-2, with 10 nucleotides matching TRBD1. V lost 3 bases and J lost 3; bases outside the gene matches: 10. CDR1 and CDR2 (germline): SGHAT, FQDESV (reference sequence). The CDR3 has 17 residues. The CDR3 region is CASSFRPGQGKDYGYTF. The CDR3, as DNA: TGTGCCAGCAGCTTCAGGCCGGGACAGGGGAAAGACTATGGCTACACCTTC.

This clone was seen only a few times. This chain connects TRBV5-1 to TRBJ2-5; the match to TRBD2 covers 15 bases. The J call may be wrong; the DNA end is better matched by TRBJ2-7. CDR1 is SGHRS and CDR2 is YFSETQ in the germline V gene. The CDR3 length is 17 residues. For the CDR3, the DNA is TGCGCCAGCAGCTACCAACAGGGACTAGCGGGGGGCTACGAGCAGTACTTC. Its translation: CASSYQQGLAGGYEQYF.